The 20 T cell receptor beta chains below were found in one sample sequenced in a study of T cell responses to AZD1222 COVID-19 vaccine. Only in-frame clones appear in the TCRdb table, and some are missing; sequencing was by immunoSEQ multiplex PCR. The sample contains around 120,000 clones, about nine tenths of which appear only once. This sample comprised peripheral blood, obtained 28 days after the second AZD1222 dose. The receptors stem from an adult who received the AZD1222 COVID-19 vaccine.

The chain has TRBV3-1 (or the pseudogene TRBV3-2) and TRBJ2-7; D call uncertain. The CDR3 is 15 residues long. Trimming removed 4 bases at V and 0 bases at J, with 13 bases between. Germline assignment: CDR1 LGHDT and CDR2 YNNKEL (reference sequence). CDR3 nucleotides: TGTGCCAGCAGCCCCCTCACCAGCATCTCCTACGAGCAGTACTTC. Translating it yields CASSPLTSISYEQYF.

The chain couples TRBV6-1 to TRBJ1-3; possibly TRBD1 for D (5 bases). Germline V gene sequence: CDR1 MNHNS, CDR2 SASEGT. The CDR3 runs to 17 residues. Trimming removed 4 bases from V and 0 bases from J, with 16 bases in between. The CDR3 nucleotides are TGTGCCAGCAGTGTAATGGGGGACCGGCGCTCTGGAAACACCATATATTTT. Its translation is CASSVMGDRRSGNTIYF.

This clone came up a few times. This sequence joins TRBV10-3 and TRBJ1-5; tentative D call: TRBD1 (6 bases). The CDR3 spans 15 residues. Trimming pared 0 bases from V and 5 bases from J, leaving 11 bases between. Germline CDR1 reads ENHRY; CDR2 reads SYGVKD. The CDR3 region is CAISESQGLDQPQHF. The CDR3 coding sequence is TGTGCCATCAGTGAGTCCCAGGGGTTGGATCAGCCCCAGCATTTT.

This clone is a singleton in its sample. The chain uses TRBV9 and TRBJ1-3; D is unresolved. The CDR3 totals 16 residues. V was pared by 5 bases and J by 4 bases, with 19 bases between. Germline V lookup: CDR1 SGDLS, CDR2 YYNGEE. The CDR3 DNA reads TGTGCCAGCAGACCCCCCACCTACGCCAGGGGAAACACCATATATTTT. Its translation: CASRPPTYARGNTIYF.

The J gene is TRBJ2-7, the V gene TRBV11-2; the match to TRBD1 covers 7 bases. V dropped 0 bases and J dropped 5; count of bases not matched to a gene: 10. Germline CDR1 reads SGHAT; CDR2 reads FQNNGV. The CDR3 sequence is 16 residues long. The CDR3 loop is CASSLDVQGTGDEQYF. CDR3 DNA: TGTGCCAGCAGCTTAGATGTTCAGGGAACAGGGGACGAGCAGTACTTC.

The rearrangement joins TRBV28 to TRBJ2-1; 7 bases fit TRBD1. Losses at the gene ends were 6 bases for V and 0 bases for J; bases not matched to a gene: 5. CDR1 and CDR2 from the germline V gene are MDHEN and SYDVKM. The CDR3 runs 15 residues. Written as DNA, the CDR3 is TGTGCCAGCAGAACCGGGGACAGCTCCTACAATGAGCAGTTCTTC. This codes for CASRTGDSSYNEQFF. Combining the CDR3 with reference TRBV28 and TRBJ2-1 gives the whole variable domain DVKVTQSSRYLVKRTGEKVFLECVQDMDHENMFWYRQDPGLGLRLIYFSYDVKMKEKGDIPEGYSVSREKKERFSLILESASTNQTSMYLCASRTGDSSYNEQFFGPGTRLTVL.

The CDR3 nucleotides read TGTGCCAGCAGCGGACAGGGTTATTCACCCCTCCACTTT. It encodes CASSGQGYSPLHF. The chain combines TRBV7-8 with TRBJ1-6, with 8 bases identical to TRBD1. CDR3 length: 13 amino acids. Per germline, CDR1 SGHVS and CDR2 FQNEAQ. The J segment lost 8 bases and the V segment lost 5 bases, leaving 2 bases of the junction unmatched.

V gene TRBV13 combines with J gene TRBJ1-2; a possible D gene is TRBD1 (5 bases). Between the trimmed V and J ends, which lost 3 bases and 6 bases, there was a span of 11 bases. The germline gives CDR1 PRHDT, CDR2 FYEKMQ (reference sequence). The CDR3 totals 13 residues. The CDR3 DNA reads TGTGCCAGCAGCTTTACAGGTATCGATGGCTACACCTTC. This codes for CASSFTGIDGYTF.

The V call is TRBV27, the J call TRBJ1-2; a possible D gene is TRBD1 (5 bases). The V end was cut by 8 bases, the J end by 3 bases, with 22 bases between. Germline lookup yields CDR1 MNHEY and CDR2 SMNVEV (reference sequence). This CDR3 spans 16 amino acids. CDR3 nucleotide sequence: TGTGCCAGCGCCCGGGGACGATCAATGTTCCACTATGGCTACACCTTC. This gives the protein CASARGRSMFHYGYTF.

The chain uses TRBV18 and TRBJ2-1; weak D call: TRBD2 (5 bases). Trimming removed 3 bases at V and 5 bases at J, with 8 bases between. There are 13 residues in the CDR3. The V gene's germline CDR1 is KGHSH and CDR2 LQKENI. CDR3 loop: CASSPPGNNEQFF. The DNA for the CDR3 is TGTGCCAGCTCACCGCCGGGGAACAATGAGCAGTTCTTC.

This chain links TRBV5-1 with TRBJ1-2; no definite D call. Trimming left V 3 bases short and J 7 bases short, with 19 bases between. The CDR3 consists of 15 residues. Germline V CDR1 and CDR2: SGHRS, YFSETQ. In DNA form, the CDR3 reads TGCGCCAGCAGCTGGGGTCCAAGCTTAGCGGTTGGCTACACCTTC. Translating gives CASSWGPSLAVGYTF.

This clone showed up just once. This chain links TRBV19 with TRBJ2-5; no definite D call. V gave up 3 bases and J gave up 5 bases, with 10 bases separating them. This CDR3 spans 13 amino acids. CDR1 LNHDA and CDR2 SQIVND come from the germline V gene (reference sequence). The CDR3 region has the DNA TGTGCCAGTAGTATTTCAGCGAGGGAGACCCAGTACTTC. It encodes CASSISARETQYF.

This sequence joins TRBV9 and TRBJ1-2; D perhaps matches TRBD1 (5 bases). The CDR3 totals 14 residues. CDR1 is SGDLS, CDR2 YYNGEE, per germline. Trimming cost V 4 bases and J 8 bases, with 18 bases left between them. The CDR3 here is CASSPARNGGGYTF. DNA for the CDR3: TGTGCCAGCAGCCCCGCGAGGAACGGGGGGGGCTACACCTTC.

The chain recombines TRBV29-1 with TRBJ1-2, with a weak D call TRBD1 (5 bases). V was shortened by 4 bases and J by 2 bases, with 14 bases between the two germline ends. The CDR3 is 14 amino acids. Germline CDR1 is SQVTM and CDR2 is ANQGSEA. The CDR3, as DNA: TGCAGCGTTGTTACGGGACGTCTCAACTATGGCTACACCTTC. Translation gives CSVVTGRLNYGYTF.

This clone was detected ten times or more. The J gene is TRBJ2-2, the V gene TRBV7-9; D gene uncertain. The CDR3 is 16 residues long. The germline V gene encodes CDR1 SEHNR and CDR2 FQNEAQ (reference sequence). Trimming left V 5 bases short and J 1 base short, with 14 bases between. The CDR3 sequence is CASSPLVQRNTGELFF. The CDR3 DNA follows: TGTGCCAGCAGCCCATTAGTACAGAGGAACACCGGGGAGCTGTTTTTT.

The CDR3 nucleotides are TGTGCCAGCAGCTTACACACAGCGGACTCTGGAAACACCATATATTTT. It encodes CASSLHTADSGNTIYF. This chain uses TRBV11-1 with TRBJ1-3; D gene ambiguous. This CDR3 contains 16 residues. Between the trimmed V and J ends, which lost 2 bases and 0 bases, there was a span of 11 bases. Germline CDR1 SGHAT, CDR2 FQDESV (reference sequence).

This chain links TRBV18 with TRBJ1-6; 9 bases match TRBD1. Trimming cost V 2 bases and J 9 bases; bases outside gene matches: 5. The CDR3 totals 15 residues. Germline assignment: CDR1 KGHSH and CDR2 LQKENI. The CDR3, as DNA: TGTGCCAGCTCACCAAATGGACAGGGGACTTCACCCCTCCACTTT. This gives the protein CASSPNGQGTSPLHF. Full variable domain (missing parts from reference TRBV18 and TRBJ1-6): NAGVMQNPRHLVRRRGQEARLRCSPMKGHSHVYWYRQLPEEGLKFMVYLQKENIIDESGMPKERFSAEFPKEGPSILRIQQVVRGDSAAYFCASSPNGQGTSPLHFGNGTRLTVT.

This rearrangement joins TRBV28 to TRBJ1-2; TRBD1 might be the D (5 bases). The V and J ends lost 7 bases and 5 bases respectively, with 14 bases between them. The CDR3 length is 13 residues. From germline, CDR1 is MDHEN and CDR2 SYDVKM. DNA for the CDR3: TGTGCCAGCACCCTATGGGGGGGTTATGGCTACACCTTC. This gives the protein CASTLWGGYGYTF.

The chain joins TRBV6-2 or TRBV6-3 to TRBJ1-5; perhaps TRBD1 as D (5 bases). The CDR3 consists of 16 residues. The germline V gene encodes CDR1 MNHEY and CDR2 SVGEGT. V gave up 2 bases and J gave up 6 bases, with 17 bases separating them. The CDR3 is CASSYQGGVGSQPQHF. In nucleotides, the CDR3 is TGTGCCAGCAGTTACCAGGGAGGGGTCGGTAGTCAGCCCCAGCATTTT.

This clone was observed once. The chain combines TRBV5-1 with TRBJ1-4; TRBD1 matches at 8 bases. Per germline, CDR1 SGHRS and CDR2 YFSETQ. This CDR3 has 16 amino acids. Trimming at V came to 0 bases and at J to 7 bases, leaving 8 bases not matched to a gene. CDR3 DNA: TGCGCCAGCAGCTTGGATACCAGGGGGCAGAGTGAAAAACTGTTTTTT. It yields the protein CASSLDTRGQSEKLFF.